Following are 31 T cell receptor beta chains from one sample sequenced in a study of Graves' ophthalmopathy and Graves' hyperthyroidism listed by TCRdb under 2018. The sequencing machine was an Illumina HiSeq 2000. For repertoire sequencing, the TCR beta CDR3 regions were amplified from RNA transcripts. The first round was an RT-PCR using HTBI primers with the Qiagen OneStep RT-PCR kit, and this first round was followed by a second-round multiplex PCR, then size selection and purification. TCRdb cleaned the public reads at Q25 with fastp, built clones with MiXCR and kept in-frame beta chains. Entries that share a CDR3 protein sequence are merged under the most common genes and DNA. For this sample there are fewer than 350,000 distinct CDR3 sequences; roughly a sixth appear just once. The top ten clonotypes cover more than 9% of the sample. The source material was peripheral blood. These TCRs come from an adult man with Graves' ophthalmopathy.

This clonotype was seen a few times. This chain links TRBV18 with TRBJ2-3; 10 nucleotides agree with TRBD2. Trimming removed 7 bases from V and 6 bases from J; junction bases left unmatched: 10. The V gene's germline CDR1 is KGHSH and CDR2 LQKENI. The CDR3 spans 15 residues. The CDR3 here is CASLTTSGRGDTQYF. As DNA, the CDR3 is TGTGCCAGCTTGACGACTAGCGGGCGAGGGGATACGCAGTATTTT.

This clonotype has a count of ten or more. The chain employs TRBV24-1 and TRBJ2-5; D remains ambiguous. Trimming cost V 5 bases and J 3 bases, with 15 bases left between them. The CDR3 is 15 residues long. Per the germline V gene, CDR1 is KGHDR and CDR2 is SFDVKD. In nucleotides, the CDR3 is TGTGCCACCAGTGGCGCCGCCCTAGAGAAAGAGACCCAGTACTTC. Translated, it gives CATSGAALEKETQYF.

This clonotype was recorded many times. V gene TRBV6-5 combines with J gene TRBJ1-6, with D perhaps TRBD1 (6 bases). The CDR3 loop spans 15 amino acids. Germline V CDR1 and CDR2: MNHEY, SVGAGI. The V and J ends lost 4 bases and 7 bases respectively, with 14 bases between them. The chain's CDR3 is CASSSIRGGNSPLHF. The CDR3 bases are TGTGCCAGCAGTTCGATCAGGGGAGGGAATTCACCCCTCCACTTT.

This clonotype was recorded at least ten times. The rearrangement links TRBV15 to TRBJ2-7; 7 bases are a match to TRBD2. The CDR3 consists of 16 residues. Trimming at V came to 0 bases and at J to 3 bases, leaving 8 bases not matched to a gene. CDR1 is LNHNV, CDR2 YYDKDF, per germline (reference sequence). The CDR3 here is CATSRDLSGSIYEQYF. CDR3 DNA sequence: TGTGCCACCAGCAGAGATCTTAGCGGGTCAATCTACGAGCAGTACTTC.

The rearrangement uses TRBV12-3 or TRBV12-4 and TRBJ1-2; tentative D call: TRBD1 (5 bases). The CDR3 consists of 14 residues. V was shortened by 4 bases and J by 4 bases, with 13 bases between the two germline ends. This chain's CDR3 is CASSWARAPYGYTF. The DNA of the CDR3 is TGTGCCAGCAGTTGGGCCAGGGCACCCTATGGCTACACCTTC.

The table lists this clonotype with many counts. The chain links TRBV20-1 to TRBJ1-6; D is unclear. Trimming removed 3 bases at V and 0 bases at J, with 9 bases between. The CDR3 totals 15 residues. Germline V lookup: CDR1 DFQATT, CDR2 SNEGSKA (reference sequence). DNA for the CDR3: TGCAGTGCTAGCGGGGAAAGCTCCTATAATTCACCCCTCCACTTT. Translating gives CSASGESSYNSPLHF.

This clonotype was recorded at least ten times. The rearrangement joins TRBV12-3 or TRBV12-4 to TRBJ1-1; perhaps TRBD1 as D (6 bases). The CDR3 extends over 14 amino acids. V shed 1 base and J shed 3 bases, with 9 bases lying between them. The CDR3 is CASSLGGHYTEAFF. The DNA of the CDR3 is TGTGCCAGCAGTTTAGGGGGGCACTACACTGAAGCTTTCTTT.

This chain links TRBV7-2 with TRBJ1-3, with 8 bases identical to TRBD1. The junction had 5 bases not matched to a gene; V was cut back by 6 bases and J by 1 base. The CDR3 has 15 residues. The germline V gene has CDR1 SGHTA and CDR2 FQGNSA. The CDR3 region has the DNA TGTGCCAGCAGTCCGACAGGGGATTCTGGAAACACCATATATTTT. It yields the protein CASSPTGDSGNTIYF.

In this sample, this clonotype turned up many times. The chain joins TRBV20-1 to TRBJ2-5; 8 bases map to TRBD2. Germline assignment: CDR1 DFQATT and CDR2 SNEGSKA (reference sequence). CDR3 length: 11 residues. After removal of 5 bases from V and 6 bases from J, the junction contained 2 bases not matched to a gene. The CDR3 bases are TGCAGTGCTGGGACTAGTAAGACCCAGTACTTC. This translates into CSAGTSKTQYF.

This clonotype was counted a few times. This may stem from a read error, because a much larger clone lies one nucleotide away. The rearrangement links TRBV5-1 to TRBJ2-7; D is unclear. The CDR3 is made up of 15 amino acids. Germline V lookup: CDR1 SGHRS, CDR2 YFSETQ. The CDR3 bases are TGCGTCAGCAGCTTGGCCGGACCAATGGTAGACGAGCAGTACTTC. It yields the protein CVSSLAGPMVDEQYF.

This clonotype was detected many times. The CDR3: CASSTSGATEAFF. The DNA of the CDR3 is TGTGCCAGTAGTACCTCGGGTGCCACTGAAGCTTTCTTT. This chain joins TRBV19 and TRBJ1-1; D remains unclear. V lost 4 bases to trimming and J lost 4 bases, with 10 bases between them. The germline gives CDR1 LNHDA, CDR2 SQIVND (reference sequence). The CDR3 spans 13 residues. Based on the CDR3 plus reference TRBV19 and TRBJ1-1, the full variable domain is DGGITQSPKYLFRKEGQNVTLSCEQNLNHDAMYWYRQDPGQGLRLIYYSQIVNDFQKGDIAEGYSVSREKKESFPLTVTSAQKNPTAFYLCASSTSGATEAFFGQGTRLTVV.

This clonotype occurred many times. This chain uses TRBV6-2 or TRBV6-3 with TRBJ1-1; 9 bases fit TRBD1. Germline CDR1 is MNHEY and CDR2 is SVGEGT. V shed 6 bases and J 4 bases; nucleotides not matched to a gene: 18. The CDR3 is made up of 18 amino acids. CDR3 amino acids: CASRPARDREPPGTEAFF. As DNA, the CDR3 is TGTGCCAGCAGACCCGCCCGGGACAGGGAGCCCCCGGGCACTGAAGCTTTCTTT.

This clonotype was detected ten times or more. The chain joins TRBV5-4 to TRBJ1-2, with TRBD1 matching over 7 bases. Germline loops: CDR1 SGHNT, CDR2 YYREEE (reference sequence). J lost 5 bases, V lost 1 base, and 14 bases had no gene match. The CDR3 contains 17 residues. The CDR3 sequence is CASSLNNAGGIIYGYTF. The CDR3, as DNA: TGTGCCAGCAGCTTGAATAATGCAGGGGGAATTATTTATGGCTACACCTTC. Together with reference TRBV5-4 and TRBJ1-2, the CDR3 gives the full variable domain: ETGVTQSPTHLIKTRGQQVTLRCSSQSGHNTVSWYQQALGQGPQFIFQYYREEENGRGNFPPRFSGLQFPNYSSELNVNALELDDSALYLCASSLNNAGGIIYGYTFGSGTRLTVV.

This clonotype occurred many times. This chain joins TRBV28 and TRBJ1-6; 8 bases fit TRBD1. From germline, CDR1 is MDHEN and CDR2 SYDVKM. V dropped 1 base and J dropped 4; count of bases not matched to a gene: 15. The CDR3 has 20 residues. Written as DNA, the CDR3 is TGTGCCAGCAGTTTATCTTGGGCGGGACAGGATGACTCTTATAATTCACCCCTCCACTTT. Residues: CASSLSWAGQDDSYNSPLHF.

This clonotype has a count of ten or more. V and J are TRBV6-1 and TRBJ1-1; tentative D call: TRBD1 (5 bases). Trimming stripped 2 bases from V and 0 bases from J, with 13 bases between. This CDR3 is 16 amino acids long. Germline CDR1 MNHNS, CDR2 SASEGT. The CDR3 spells CASSELGVRLNTEAFF. The CDR3 DNA sequence: TGTGCCAGCAGTGAATTAGGGGTCCGTTTGAACACTGAAGCTTTCTTT.

Many counts were recorded for this clonotype. The V call is TRBV27, the J call TRBJ1-1, with D possibly being TRBD1 (6 bases). CDR1 and CDR2 from the germline V gene are MNHEY and SMNVEV (reference sequence). Trimming stripped 8 bases from V and 0 bases from J, with 13 bases between. The CDR3 sequence is 14 residues long. The CDR3 DNA sequence: TGTGCCAGCTCCGGGGGCACCTTGAACACTGAAGCTTTCTTT. Protein sequence: CASSGGTLNTEAFF.

This clonotype was found many times. The chain employs TRBV6-2 or TRBV6-3 and TRBJ2-7; D not resolved. This CDR3 has 14 residues. In germline, CDR1 is MNHEY, CDR2 SVGEGT. Trimming took 6 bases from V and 3 from J, leaving 15 bases between them. The CDR3 nucleotides read TGTGCCAGCAGGCAGCCTCCCTCCTTCTACGAGCAGTACTTC. Encoded protein: CASRQPPSFYEQYF.

This clonotype showed up many times. CDR3 loop: CASSYGTRGGETQYF. DNA for the CDR3: TGTGCCAGCAGCTACGGGACTAGAGGGGGGGAGACCCAGTACTTC. The chain couples TRBV7-9 to TRBJ2-5; 8 bases agree with TRBD2. With V trimmed by 4 bases and J by 5 bases, 9 bases remained unmatched. The CDR3 spans 15 residues. Germline assignment: CDR1 SEHNR and CDR2 FQNEAQ (reference sequence).

This rearrangement joins TRBV6-5 to TRBJ1-3, with D hard to call. V was pared by 2 bases and J by 4 bases, with 6 bases between. Germline-derived CDR1 and CDR2 are MNHEY and SVGAGI. The CDR3 extends over 13 amino acids. CDR3 region: CASSYGPGNTIYF. CDR3 sequence (DNA): TGTGCCAGCAGTTACGGTCCGGGAAACACCATATATTTT.

In its sample, this clonotype was seen many times. The chain is built from TRBV7-2 and TRBJ1-5; no clear D. The germline CDR1 and CDR2 sequences are SGHTA and FQGNSA. Deletions cut 0 bases from V and 0 bases from J, with 6 bases between. The CDR3 sequence is 15 residues long. CDR3 coding DNA: TGTGCCAGCAGCTTAGCGTGGGGTAGCAATCAGCCCCAGCATTTT. Translation gives CASSLAWGSNQPQHF.

The sample holds one count of this clonotype. The rearrangement uses TRBV6-1 and TRBJ1-1; the D gene is possibly TRBD1 (5 bases). The CDR3 spans 15 residues. V lost 5 bases and J 4 bases, leaving 17 bases between the germline ends. Germline V lookup: CDR1 MNHNS, CDR2 SASEGT. In DNA, the CDR3 is TGTGCCAGCAGTCCCCCACAGGAGGTAACCACTGAAGCTTTCTTT. Translating gives CASSPPQEVTTEAFF.

This clonotype was counted many times. V is TRBV6-2 or TRBV6-3 and J is TRBJ1-5; D is unclear. CDR3 length: 14 amino acids. The V end lost 4 bases, the J end lost 9 bases, and 16 bases lay between the germline ends. Germline V gene data show CDR1 as MNHEY and CDR2 as SVGEGT. The CDR3 sequence: CASSFINPFGPQHF. The CDR3 coding sequence is TGTGCCAGCAGTTTCATAAACCCGTTCGGGCCCCAGCATTTT.

This clonotype was seen at least ten times. CDR3 in DNA: TGTGCCAGCACCGTCACACGCTCTGGGGCCAACGTCCTGACTTTC. This encodes CASTVTRSGANVLTF. The chain uses TRBV2 and TRBJ2-6; D gene ambiguous. With 7 bases removed from V and 0 bases from J, the gap between germline ends came to 10 bases. The CDR3 extends over 15 amino acids. Per germline, CDR1 SNHLY and CDR2 FYNNEI. The full variable domain, in which reference TRBV2 and TRBJ2-6 provide the parts outside the CDR3, is EPEVTQTPSHQVTQMGQEVILRCVPISNHLYFYWYRQILGQKVEFLVSFYNNEISEKSEIFDDQFSVERPDGSNFTLKIRSTKLEDSAMYFCASTVTRSGANVLTFGAGSRLTVL.

Remarks on this clonotype: A much bigger clone sits one base away, suggesting this may be a read error. The chain combines TRBV12-3 or TRBV12-4 with TRBJ2-7; D unclear. V was pared by 7 bases and J by 6 bases, with 16 bases between. The CDR3 sequence is 13 residues long. The CDR3: CASTRGLACEQYF. In DNA form, the CDR3 reads TGTGCCAGCACCCGAGGATTAGCCTGCGAGCAGTACTTC.

This clonotype was picked up many times. The chain carries TRBV7-2 and TRBJ1-1; no definite D call. V lost 5 bases and J lost 7, with 23 bases in between. The CDR3 extends over 16 amino acids. Germline V gene sequence: CDR1 SGHTA, CDR2 FQGNSA. Here the CDR3 reads CASSPSLLGDYSEAFF. The DNA of the CDR3 is TGTGCCAGCAGCCCCTCGCTTTTGGGTGACTACAGTGAAGCTTTCTTT. The whole variable domain, filled in from reference TRBV7-2 and TRBJ1-1, reads GAGVSQSPSNKVTEKGKDVELRCDPISGHTALYWYRQSLGQGLEFLIYFQGNSAPDKSGLPSDRFSAERTGGSVSTLTIQRTQQEDSAVYLCASSPSLLGDYSEAFFGQGTRLTVV.

In this sample, this clonotype turned up many times. The J gene is TRBJ1-1, the V gene TRBV10-3; D remains ambiguous. The CDR3 consists of 15 residues. Germline assignment: CDR1 ENHRY and CDR2 SYGVKD. V was clipped by 2 bases and J by 5 bases, with 15 bases between them. CDR3 DNA: TGTGCCATCAGTGAGCGTCCGTATGGTGGGACTGAAGCTTTCTTT. This sequence encodes CAISERPYGGTEAFF.

The table lists this clonotype with many counts. The V call is TRBV6-1, the J call TRBJ1-1; D might be TRBD1 (5 bases). The CDR3 length is 13 residues. Germline V CDR1 and CDR2: MNHNS, SASEGT. Trimming pared 5 bases from V and 8 bases from J, leaving 15 bases between. CDR3 amino acids: CASSIGTTREAFF. As DNA, the CDR3 is TGTGCCAGCAGTATTGGGACGACCAGGGAAGCTTTCTTT.

This clonotype was seen repeatedly, ten times or more. The V call is TRBV5-1, the J call TRBJ1-1; the match to TRBD1 covers 8 bases. Germline V gene sequence: CDR1 SGHRS, CDR2 YFSETQ. The CDR3 consists of 14 residues. V was pared by 3 bases and J by 4 bases, with 5 bases of the junction left unmatched. CDR3 in amino acids: CASSSTGVGTEAFF. CDR3 DNA: TGCGCCAGCAGCTCGACAGGGGTGGGCACTGAAGCTTTCTTT.

This clonotype was observed many times. A much larger clone lies one base from this, so it may be a read error. The CDR3 protein is CASSYHTEALF. In DNA, the CDR3 is TGTGCCAGCAGTTACCACACTGAAGCTCTCTTT. The chain carries TRBV6-5 and TRBJ1-1; unclear D gene. The CDR3 is 11 amino acids. CDR1 is MNHEY and CDR2 is SVGAGI in the germline V gene.

This clonotype was observed at least ten times. The chain links TRBV20-1 to TRBJ2-7, with 7 bases identical to TRBD1. The ends lost 3 bases at V and 1 base at J; junction bases unmatched: 6. The germline V gene has CDR1 DFQATT and CDR2 SNEGSKA (reference sequence). The CDR3 totals 14 residues. In nucleotides, the CDR3 is TGCAGTGCTAGTGGGGACAGCCTTTCCTACGAGCAGTACTTC. Encoded protein: CSASGDSLSYEQYF.

This chain joins TRBV13 and TRBJ1-1; no clear D gene. V was trimmed by 5 bases and J by 5 bases, leaving 12 bases between them. The CDR3 is 13 residues long. Germline V gene data show CDR1 as PRHDT and CDR2 as FYEKMQ (reference sequence). DNA for the CDR3: TGTGCCAGCAGCCAAGGGCAGGCGACTGAAGCTTTCTTT. Its protein product is CASSQGQATEAFF.